The 21 T cell receptor beta chains listed next were all sequenced from one sample in a study of blood T cells in healthy people across ages. A sample-barcoded 5' primer and a J-beta primer mix were used in a second PCR of roughly 7 to 11 cycles. TCRdb fed the 5' RACE reads into MiXCR, producing one record per CDR3 protein. The repertoire consists of some 1,800,000 distinct CDR3 sequences, with about 39% occurring once and the leading ten covering 20% to 25%. Sample: blood. The receptors here all came from a human donor in good health.

This clonotype was found a few times. V and J are TRBV3-1 and TRBJ1-2; D gene uncertain. Trimming removed 1 base from V and 7 bases from J, with 13 bases in between. The CDR3 spans 14 residues. Germline V CDR1 and CDR2: LGHDT, YNNKEL (reference sequence). The CDR3 nucleotides read TGTGCCAGCAGCCAAGCAAGCCCTGGGGTTGGCTACACCTTC. It specifies CASSQASPGVGYTF. Using reference TRBV3-1 and TRBJ1-2 for the parts outside the CDR3, the full variable domain is DTAVSQTPKYLVTQMGNDKSIKCEQNLGHDTMYWYKQDSKKFLKIMFSYNNKELIINETVPNRFSPKSPDKAHLNLHINSLELGDSAVYFCASSQASPGVGYTFGSGTRLTVV.

The chain links TRBV7-2 to TRBJ2-1, with 14 bases that match TRBD2. The CDR3 runs 15 residues. Germline values: CDR1 SGHTA, CDR2 FQGNSA. V shed 5 bases, J shed 10 bases, and the junction held 7 bases outside the gene matches. The CDR3 loop reads CASSLRLAGGPEQFF. The CDR3 coding sequence is TGTGCCAGCAGCCTCAGACTAGCGGGGGGGCCGGAGCAGTTCTTC.

The J gene is TRBJ2-7, the V gene TRBV3-1, with a tentative D call TRBD2 (6 bases). V was pared by 2 bases and J by 3 bases, with 11 bases between. The V gene's germline CDR1 is LGHDT and CDR2 YNNKEL (reference sequence). This CDR3 spans 14 amino acids. In DNA, the CDR3 is TGTGCCAGCAGCCAATCCGGGAGTCTCTACGAGCAGTACTTC. This codes for CASSQSGSLYEQYF.

The rearrangement links TRBV12-3 or TRBV12-4 to TRBJ2-1; no firm D call. The V gene lost 7 bases and the J gene lost 5 bases, with 12 bases spanning the gap. This CDR3 spans 13 amino acids. The chain's CDR3 is CASTFFGHNEQFF. CDR3 in DNA: TGTGCCAGCACCTTCTTCGGGCACAATGAGCAGTTCTTC.

The chain is built from TRBV7-8 and TRBJ1-1; possible D gene TRBD1, 5 bases. CDR1 and CDR2 (germline): SGHVS, FQNEAQ. The CDR3 runs to 14 residues. V was cut by 5 bases and J by 6 bases, with 16 bases left in between. CDR3 protein: CASSKGRVPAEAFF. The CDR3 coding sequence is TGTGCCAGCAGCAAGGGCAGGGTCCCAGCTGAAGCTTTCTTT. The full variable domain, in which reference TRBV7-8 and TRBJ1-1 provide the parts outside the CDR3, is GAGVSQSPRYKVAKRGQDVALRCDPISGHVSLFWYQQALGQGPEFLTYFQNEAQLDKSGLPSDRFFAERPEGSVSTLKIQRTQQEDSAVYLCASSKGRVPAEAFFGQGTRLTVV.

The chain recombines TRBV14 with TRBJ2-3; no clear D. V was clipped by 0 bases and J by 5 bases, with 15 bases between them. Looked up from germline, CDR1 is SGHDN and CDR2 is FVKESK. The CDR3 totals 16 residues. CDR3 in DNA: TGTGCCAGCAGCCAAGATTTGGGCGGTGCCCAAGATACGCAGTATTTT. The encoded protein is CASSQDLGGAQDTQYF.

The chain has TRBV6-2 or TRBV6-3 and TRBJ1-5; D is possibly TRBD1 (6 bases). The CDR3 has 14 residues. Germline loops: CDR1 MNHEY, CDR2 SVGEGT. The ends were cut back, 5 bases at V and 6 bases at J, with 14 bases in the middle. CDR3 protein: CASSDPKGGQPQHF. CDR3 DNA: TGTGCCAGCAGTGACCCGAAGGGGGGTCAGCCCCAGCATTTT.

The V gene is TRBV7-3, the J gene TRBJ2-2; 7 positions match TRBD2. The CDR3 has 15 amino acids. With 2 bases clipped from V and 5 bases from J, the junction kept 5 bases outside the gene matches. Germline CDR1 and CDR2: SGHTA and FQGTGA. DNA of the CDR3: TGTGCCAGCAGCTTACCTAGCGGAGATACCGGGGAGCTGTTTTTT. Encoded protein: CASSLPSGDTGELFF.

This clonotype was observed a few times. The chain carries TRBV18 and TRBJ2-5; 9 bases line up with TRBD1. Germline-derived CDR1 and CDR2 are KGHSH and LQKENI. The CDR3 consists of 16 residues. The V and J ends lost 4 bases and 1 base, in that order; junction bases with no gene match: 7. CDR3 bases: TGTGCCAGCTCACAAAATGGGGACAGGGTCCAAGAGACCCAGTACTTC. Its translation: CASSQNGDRVQETQYF.

This clonotype occurred many times. At one boundary the junction diverges from the germline segment, which might be a read error. The V call is TRBV6-5, the J call TRBJ2-1; TRBD2 agrees at 9 bases. Germline V lookup: CDR1 MNHEY, CDR2 SVGAGI. The CDR3 length is 17 residues. In nucleotides, the CDR3 is TGTGCCAGCAGTCACTCTCTAGCGGGGCCCTCCTTTCTTGAGCAGTTCTTC. It translates to CASSHSLAGPSFLEQFF.

The chain carries TRBV7-9 and TRBJ1-2; D might be TRBD1 (5 bases). This CDR3 spans 13 amino acids. Trimming shortened V by 3 bases and J by 4 bases, and 9 bases separated the two germline ends. Per the germline V gene, CDR1 is SEHNR and CDR2 is FQNEAQ (reference sequence). The CDR3 DNA is TGTGCCAGCAGCTTGACAGACGCCTATGGCTACACCTTC. This encodes CASSLTDAYGYTF.

This clonotype has more than one count but fewer than ten. The chain joins TRBV29-1 to TRBJ2-7; D is ambiguous. Per germline, CDR1 SQVTM and CDR2 ANQGSEA. Trimming removed 7 bases at V and 5 bases at J, with 18 bases between. This CDR3 is 13 amino acids long. The CDR3 loop reads CSARSPGSHEQYF. The CDR3 DNA sequence: TGCAGCGCTCGGTCCCCCGGGTCCCACGAGCAGTACTTC.

Only a few counts were recorded for this clonotype. The CDR3 loop reads CSAAWTGTALNEQFF. CDR3 bases: TGCAGCGCCGCCTGGACAGGGACTGCATTGAATGAGCAGTTCTTC. The chain carries TRBV29-1 and TRBJ2-1; 8 nucleotides agree with TRBD1. Germline CDR1 and CDR2: SQVTM and ANQGSEA. CDR3 length equals 15 residues. V shed 7 bases, J shed 7 bases, and the junction held 15 bases outside the gene matches.

This clonotype has a handful of counts. The chain employs TRBV7-8 and TRBJ2-7, with 10 bases fitting TRBD1. The CDR3 consists of 14 residues. The trim removed 6 bases at V and 7 bases at J, leaving 9 bases unmatched. Germline CDR1 and CDR2: SGHVS and FQNEAQ. As DNA, the CDR3 is TGTGCCAGCAGACCCGACAGGGGGCCTCGGGAGCAGTACTTC. Residues: CASRPDRGPREQYF.

The CDR3 DNA is TGCGCCAGCACGGGACAGGCGTTAACAGATACGCAGTATTTT. Amino acids: CASTGQALTDTQYF. J is TRBJ2-3 and V is TRBV5-1; 8 nucleotides align to TRBD1. CDR1 and CDR2 (germline): SGHRS, YFSETQ. Unmatched junction bases numbered 6, after V lost 6 bases and J lost 3 bases. The CDR3 loop spans 14 amino acids. Full variable domain (outside the CDR3, taken from reference TRBV5-1 and TRBJ2-3): KAGVTQTPRYLIKTRGQQVTLSCSPISGHRSVSWYQQTPGQGLQFLFEYFSETQRNKGNFPGRFSGRQFSNSRSEMNVSTLELGDSALYLCASTGQALTDTQYFGPGTRLTVL.

This sequence joins TRBV5-6 and TRBJ2-3; 9 nucleotides align to TRBD2. Germline trimming cut 0 bases from V and 7 bases from J; bases unmatched to any gene: 9. CDR3 length equals 16 residues. Germline V lookup: CDR1 SGHDT, CDR2 YYEEEE. The CDR3 spells CASSLVDPSGGYTQYF. The CDR3 bases are TGTGCCAGCAGCTTGGTGGACCCGAGCGGGGGGTATACGCAGTATTTT. Combining the CDR3 with reference TRBV5-6 and TRBJ2-3 gives the whole variable domain DAGVTQSPTHLIKTRGQQVTLRCSPKSGHDTVSWYQQALGQGPQFIFQYYEEEERQRGNFPDRFSGHQFPNYSSELNVNALLLGDSALYLCASSLVDPSGGYTQYFGPGTRLTVL.

Only one count was recorded for this clonotype. This chain joins TRBV12-3 or TRBV12-4 and TRBJ1-2; perhaps TRBD1 as D (5 bases). The CDR3 covers 15 residues. The ends were cut back, 3 bases at V and 0 bases at J, with 11 bases in the middle. CDR3 nucleotide sequence: TGTGCCAGCAGTTTTTTTAGGACACCTAACTATGGCTACACCTTC. This sequence encodes CASSFFRTPNYGYTF.

The chain joins TRBV12-3 or TRBV12-4 to TRBJ2-5; D not certain. This CDR3 comprises 14 residues. With 5 bases removed from V and 5 bases from J, the gap between germline ends came to 15 bases. The chain's CDR3 is CASSPNSYGETQYF. The CDR3 DNA sequence: TGTGCCAGCAGTCCAAACAGTTATGGGGAGACCCAGTACTTC.

The chain employs TRBV13 and TRBJ2-1, with 7 bases fitting TRBD2. The J call may be incorrect, as the DNA end agrees better with TRBJ2-7. The CDR3 runs to 15 residues. Germline V gene data show CDR1 as PRHDT and CDR2 as FYEKMQ (reference sequence). The CDR3 here is CASSSGLNSYNEQYF. CDR3 nucleotides: TGTGCCAGCAGCTCGGGACTAAACTCCTACAATGAGCAGTACTTC.

About this clonotype: This could be a read error, since a much larger clone is one nucleotide away. The chain combines TRBV3-1 with TRBJ2-7, with a possible D match to TRBD2 (6 bases). The germline V gene has CDR1 LGHDT and CDR2 YNNKEL (reference sequence). This CDR3 contains 18 residues. CDR3 coding DNA: TGTGCCAGCAGCCAAGAGGCATGGGACGAGGGAGGCTCCTACGGGCAGTACTTC. Its translation: CASSQEAWDEGGSYGQYF.

The V call is TRBV20-1, the J call TRBJ2-7; tentative D call: TRBD1 (6 bases). The CDR3 spans 15 residues. Germline values: CDR1 DFQATT, CDR2 SNEGSKA (reference sequence). With 1 base removed from V and 2 bases from J, the gap between germline ends came to 15 bases. The CDR3 DNA reads as TGCAGTGCTAGAGGTCCGGCAGGGGACACCTACGAGCAGTACTTC. This gives the protein CSARGPAGDTYEQYF.